The sequence of this T cell receptor (beta chain) was determined in a study of cytomegalovirus exposure and HLA in healthy donors. Across the study: Counted in an early data release were approximately 85 million unique TCRs from HLA-typed donors. Broader study findings: In a later analysis, HLA-C alleles had the fewest associated TCRs, DRB1 alleles the most.

PCR involved 60 Vbeta and 13 Jbeta primers. Libraries were prepared by immunoSEQ multiplex PCR; TCRdb keeps only in-frame clonotypes and omits some of them. The repertoire table contains approximately 120,000 clones. Per germline, CDR1 SEHNR and CDR2 FQNEAQ (reference sequence). Germline trimming cut 7 bases from V and 1 base from J; bases unmatched to any gene: 11. This CDR3 is 17 amino acids long. Details on this clone: Its matching antigen is unknown.

The J gene is TRBJ2-7, the V gene TRBV7-9; 12 nucleotides line up with TRBD2. This TCR was recovered from a man younger than 35 in good health and CMV-seronegative. The sample consisted of PBMCs. CDR3 DNA: TGTGCCAGCACGCCTAACGAACTAGCGGGAGGATCCTACGAGCAGTACTTC. Protein: CASTPNELAGGSYEQYF. The complete variable domain, with remaining parts taken from reference TRBV7-9 and TRBJ2-7, reads DTGVSQNPRHKITKRGQNVTFRCDPISEHNRLYWYRQTLGQGPEFLTYFQNEAQLEKSRLLSDRFSAERPKGSFSTLEIQRTEQGDSAMYLCASTPNELAGGSYEQYFGPGTRLTVT.